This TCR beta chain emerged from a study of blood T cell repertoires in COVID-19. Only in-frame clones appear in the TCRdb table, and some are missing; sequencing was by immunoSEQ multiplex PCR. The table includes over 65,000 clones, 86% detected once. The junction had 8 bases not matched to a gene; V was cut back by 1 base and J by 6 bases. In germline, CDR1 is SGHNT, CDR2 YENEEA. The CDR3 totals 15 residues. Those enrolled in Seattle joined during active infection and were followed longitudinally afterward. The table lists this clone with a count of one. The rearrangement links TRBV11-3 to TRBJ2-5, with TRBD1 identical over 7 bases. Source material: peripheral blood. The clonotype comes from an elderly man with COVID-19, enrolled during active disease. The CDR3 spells CASSLGTGDRQTQYF. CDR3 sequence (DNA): TGTGCCAGCAGCTTAGGTACAGGGGACCGTCAGACCCAGTACTTC.